This TCR beta chain was recovered during a study of STAT5B mutations in CD4+ large granular lymphocyte leukemia. The V end was cut by 2 bases, the J end by 0 bases, with 11 bases between. The CDR3 is 16 residues long. The V gene's germline CDR1 is KGHSH and CDR2 LQKENI. Measured with immunoSEQ multiplex PCR; TCRdb has only the in-frame clones, and not every one. The sample carries about 37,000 clones, roughly two thirds recorded once. Comment on this clone: No antigen is known for it.

Study conclusions and caveats: Higher CD4+ than CD8+ T-LGLL clonality might reflect small sample size. Approximately 25% of private leukemic clonotypes occurred rarely in other patients' non-leukemic repertoires. Top patient clones used TRBV06 genes more often: 8/27 versus 2/35 in controls.

The sample consisted of CD4+ T cells from blood buffy coats. V is TRBV18 and J is TRBJ1-3, with D perhaps matching TRBD1 (5 bases). The TCR comes from a human donor in good health. For the CDR3, the DNA is TGTGCCAGCTCACCAGGAGGGGCGAGCTCTGGAAACACCATATATTTT. Translating it yields CASSPGGASSGNTIYF.